The clone carrying this T cell receptor beta chain was detected many times. Its specificity is not known. The source of the sample is a study of identical twins. Study observations and caveats: Its conclusions, products of cross-sectional statistical analysis, did not come from following the same donors. Abundant beta clonotypes from cord blood had fewer insertions, unlike memory repertoires, which showed none.

V shed 6 bases, J shed 3 bases, and the junction held 2 bases outside the gene matches. The CDR3 has 14 amino acids. The germline V gene has CDR1 MNHNS and CDR2 SASEGT. A template switching step contributed a universal primer site, while unique molecular identifiers were present in the cDNA. TCRdb ran MiXCR on the 5' RACE reads and lists one entry per CDR3 protein. Of 400,000 or so distinct CDR3 sequences in the sample, about 9% are singletons; the top ten hold 7.5% to 9.5%. This TCR derives from a woman between 50 and 59 years old in good health. The V call is TRBV6-1, the J call TRBJ2-5; TRBD2 agrees at 12 bases. Sequenced input: naive T cells sorted from blood. The CDR3 sequence is CASRRTSGKETQYF. CDR3 sequence (DNA): TGTGCCAGCAGAAGGACTAGCGGGAAAGAGACCCAGTACTTC.